These T cell receptor beta chains were read from a single sample in a study of blood T cells in healthy people across ages. One entry per CDR3 protein results from TCRdb running MiXCR on the 5' RACE reads. This table holds about 640,000 distinct CDR3 sequences, roughly 50% found once. Material for sequencing was blood. The source is a man aged 55 to 70 in good health. The CDR3 runs from the conserved cysteine through the conserved F or W. The order of the fields is J gene, D gene, V gene, clone size, CDR3 protein, CDR3 DNA. D genes are given only for firm matches. Clone sizes are given selectively: once, few, many, or a class where the clone is expanded.

TRBJ2-5,-,TRBV5-1,-,CASSLGSAGMQETQYF,TGCGCCAGCAGCTTGGGGTCCGCTGGGATGCAAGAGACCCAGTACTTC
TRBJ1-6,TRBD1,TRBV28,-,CASSLVYRGQRNSPLHF,TGTGCCAGCAGTTTAGTGTACAGGGGGCAGCGGAATTCACCCCTCCACTTT
TRBJ2-1,TRBD2,TRBV6-5,-,CASRLSGGAQYEQFF,TGTGCCAGCAGACTAAGCGGGGGGGCCCAGTATGAGCAGTTCTTC
TRBJ2-7,-,TRBV11-2,-,CASSLARDHEQYF,TGTGCCAGCAGCTTAGCCCGGGACCACGAGCAGTACTTC
TRBJ1-3,-,TRBV4-2,-,CASSPQEGGPSGNTIYF,TGTGCCAGCAGCCCTCAGGAGGGAGGGCCTTCTGGAAACACCATATATTTT
TRBJ1-1,TRBD1,TRBV7-2,-,CASSTGQGTGTEAFF,TGTGCCAGCAGCACGGGACAGGGGACGGGGACTGAAGCTTTCTTT
TRBJ1-5,TRBD1,TRBV20-1,-,CSAREAGGAPGNQPQHF,TGCAGTGCTAGAGAGGCAGGGGGCGCCCCGGGCAATCAGCCCCAGCATTTT
TRBJ2-1,-,TRBV20-1,-,CSAPGKRNEQFF,TGCAGTGCTCCGGGGAAGCGGAATGAGCAGTTCTTC
TRBJ1-1,-,TRBV18,few,CASSWDGNTEAFF,TGTGCCAGCTCATGGGACGGGAACACTGAAGCTTTCTTT
TRBJ2-6,-,TRBV28,few,CASSGGRAGANVLTF,TGTGCCAGCAGTGGGGGTAGGGCAGGGGCCAACGTCCTGACTTTC
TRBJ1-6,-,TRBV3-1,-,CASSSLQGNSPLHF,TGTGCCAGCAGCTCCTTGCAGGGTAATTCACCCCTCCACTTT
TRBJ1-1,-,TRBV20-1,-,CSASPRGAKNTEAFF,TGCAGTGCTAGTCCGAGAGGTGCGAAGAACACTGAAGCTTTCTTT
TRBJ2-2,-,TRBV4-1,-,CASSQVPRADTGELFF,TGCGCCAGCAGCCAAGTTCCCCGGGCTGACACCGGGGAGCTGTTTTTT
TRBJ2-4,-,TRBV29-1,few,CSVESAGAGIQYF,TGCAGCGTTGAATCGGCAGGGGCAGGGATTCAGTACTTC
TRBJ2-3,TRBD1,TRBV29-1,few,CSVPGQGRTDTQYF,TGCAGCGTTCCGGGACAGGGCCGCACAGATACGCAGTATTTT
TRBJ2-7,TRBD1,TRBV12-3/TRBV12-4,-,CASSFLGQGEQYF,TGTGCCAGCAGTTTTTTGGGACAGGGCGAGCAGTACTTC
TRBJ1-2,-,TRBV19,-,CASSATQANYGYTF,TGTGCCAGTAGTGCAACACAGGCTAATTATGGCTACACCTTC
TRBJ2-4,-,TRBV9,-,CASSSQLGDGKNIQYF,TGTGCCAGCAGCAGTCAACTTGGGGACGGCAAAAACATTCAGTACTTC
TRBJ2-3,-,TRBV29-1,-,CSVEWGDRAVLVPQYF,TGCAGCGTTGAATGGGGGGACAGAGCTGTTCTAGTTCCGCAGTATTTT
TRBJ2-1,TRBD1,TRBV6-5,few,CASRGTGGSMNNEQFF,TGTGCCAGCAGGGGGACAGGGGGCTCTATGAACAATGAGCAGTTCTTC
TRBJ2-5,TRBD1,TRBV29-1,-,CSVKRRGQQETQYF,TGCAGCGTTAAGAGAAGGGGACAGCAAGAGACCCAGTACTTC
TRBJ2-3,TRBD2,TRBV2,-,CASSNGLAGATDTQYF,TGTGCCAGCAGTAACGGACTAGCGGGGGCCACAGATACGCAGTATTTT
TRBJ2-5,TRBD1,TRBV25-1,few,CASSERGQFQETQYF,TGTGCCAGCAGTGAACGGGGACAGTTCCAAGAGACCCAGTACTTC
TRBJ2-1,TRBD1,TRBV6-1,-,CASREQGRGEQFF,TGTGCCAGCAGGGAACAGGGGCGCGGTGAGCAGTTCTTC
TRBJ2-5,-,TRBV7-9,-,CASSQAEGVQETQYF,TGTGCCAGCAGCCAAGCGGAGGGGGTTCAAGAGACCCAGTACTTC
TRBJ2-5,TRBD1,TRBV3-1,once,CASSQVTGGQETQYF,TGTGCCAGCAGCCAAGTAACAGGGGGCCAAGAGACCCAGTACTTC
TRBJ2-7,TRBD2,TRBV29-1,few,CSVDPGGSYEQYF,TGCAGCGTTGACCCCGGGGGGAGCTACGAGCAGTACTTC
TRBJ2-2,-,TRBV20-1,once,CSASGSGTANTGELFF,TGCAGTGCTAGTGGTTCCGGGACCGCGAACACCGGGGAGCTGTTTTTT
TRBJ2-7,-,TRBV21-1,-,CASSKGFRDTNYEQYF,TGTGCCAGCAGCAAAGGCTTTCGGGACACTAACTACGAGCAGTACTTC
TRBJ1-1,-,TRBV3-1,-,CASSQSSLNTEAFF,TGTGCCAGCAGCCAATCCAGCCTGAACACTGAAGCTTTCTTT
TRBJ2-7,TRBD1,TRBV7-9,-,CASSLAGQVSSYEQYF,TGTGCCAGCAGCTTAGCGGGACAGGTCAGCTCCTACGAGCAGTACTTC
TRBJ2-7,TRBD1,TRBV20-1,-,CSARAGTGFYEQYF,TGCAGTGCTAGAGCCGGGACAGGATTTTACGAGCAGTACTTC
TRBJ2-3,-,TRBV3-1,-,CASSLDFSLRTDTQYF,TGTGCCAGCAGCCTGGACTTCTCACTCCGCACAGATACGCAGTATTTT
TRBJ2-7,TRBD1,TRBV4-1,few,CASSARTGVSYEQYF,TGCGCCAGCAGCGCCCGGACAGGGGTCTCCTACGAGCAGTACTTC
TRBJ2-1,-,TRBV24-1,-,CATNIEQFF,TGTGCCACCAACATTGAGCAGTTCTTC
TRBJ2-2,-,TRBV5-6,-,CASSLRATGYTGELFF,TGTGCCAGCAGCTTGCGGGCCACAGGGTACACCGGGGAGCTGTTTTTT
TRBJ2-5,-,TRBV6-2/TRBV6-3,few,CASSRRQGIGRGETQYF,TGTGCCAGCAGTCGACGACAGGGGATCGGGAGGGGAGAGACCCAGTACTTC
TRBJ2-7,TRBD2,TRBV29-1,-,CSASQRGEQYF,TGCAGCGCCTCACAGCGGGGCGAGCAGTACTTC
TRBJ1-1,-,TRBV2,-,CASSEIVETEAFF,TGTGCCAGCAGTGAAATCGTAGAGACTGAAGCTTTCTTT
TRBJ1-1,-,TRBV5-1,-,CASSLEPNTEAFF,TGCGCCAGCAGCTTGGAACCGAACACTGAAGCTTTCTTT
TRBJ1-2,TRBD1,TRBV3-1,-,CASSPRPTGTGFGYTF,TGTGCCAGCAGCCCACGCCCCACCGGGACAGGGTTTGGCTACACCTTC
TRBJ2-1,TRBD1,TRBV2,once,CAGSEDRGNEQFF,TGTGCCGGCAGTGAAGACAGGGGCAATGAGCAGTTCTTC
TRBJ2-5,-,TRBV2,-,CASRTGTGSVGEQYF,TGTGCCAGCAGAACCGGGACTGGGTCCGTCGGTGAGCAGTACTTC
TRBJ2-7,-,TRBV10-3,once,CAIKYSPSYEQYF,TGTGCCATCAAATACAGCCCCTCCTACGAGCAGTACTTC
TRBJ1-6,TRBD1,TRBV28,-,CAGRQGLNSPLHF,TGTGCCGGCCGACAGGGTTTGAATTCACCCCTCCACTTT
TRBJ2-3,TRBD1,TRBV5-1,-,CASSLGDRGPDTQYF,TGCGCCAGCAGCTTGGGGGACAGGGGGCCAGATACGCAGTATTTT
TRBJ2-5,-,TRBV29-1,many,CSVPLGQGETQYF,TGCAGCGTTCCGCTAGGGCAGGGAGAGACCCAGTACTTC
TRBJ1-2,-,TRBV5-4,-,CASSQAPGARGYTF,TGTGCCAGCAGCCAGGCGCCGGGGGCGCGGGGCTACACCTTC
TRBJ1-4,-,TRBV2,-,CAISYEGEKLFF,TGTGCCATCAGCTATGAAGGGGAAAAACTGTTTTTT
TRBJ2-3,TRBD2,TRBV7-2,few,CAIKTGGSTDTQYF,TGTGCCATCAAGACGGGGGGTTCCACAGATACGCAGTATTTT
TRBJ1-6,TRBD1,TRBV2,few,CASKGQMSSPLHF,TGTGCCAGCAAGGGACAGATGAGTTCACCCCTCCACTTT
TRBJ1-2,-,TRBV4-1,-,CASSQVQVNYGYTF,TGCGCCAGCAGCCAAGTTCAGGTTAACTATGGCTACACCTTC
TRBJ2-1,TRBD2,TRBV20-1,-,CSARDGTSPYNEQFF,TGCAGTGCTAGAGATGGGACTAGCCCCTACAATGAGCAGTTCTTC
TRBJ2-3,-,TRBV29-1,-,CSAVGFTSTDTQYF,TGCAGCGCCGTAGGGTTTACTAGCACAGATACGCAGTATTTT
TRBJ2-3,-,TRBV12-3/TRBV12-4,few,CASSPQGRLTWSTDTQYF,TGTGCCAGCAGTCCACAGGGTAGACTAACCTGGAGCACAGATACGCAGTATTTT